This T cell receptor beta chain was identified during a study of OX40 agonist ivuxolimab in advanced cancers. For the study at large: The diagnoses of dose-escalation patients were hepatocellular carcinoma, melanoma, renal cell or head and neck cancer.

Whole-study results and caveats: Clonal expansion in partial responders at 0.1-3.0 mg/kg ranked among the lowest. Averaged across samples, CD8+ T cells carried more expanded clones than CD4+ did. The CD4+ and CD8+ T cells in the blood had expanded clonally by week 6 at 0.1 to 3.0 mg/kg.

Produced via immunoSEQ multiplex PCR; TCRdb's table is partial and in-frame only. The sample consists of about 54,000 clones, 91% of them appearing once. This clone was seen a few times. Its antigen is unidentified. This CDR3 region has 18 residues. V was clipped by 1 base and J by 2 bases; unmatched bases: 8. Germline V CDR1 and CDR2: PRHDT, FYEKMQ (reference sequence). Sequencing was performed on CD4+ or CD8+ T cells sorted from blood, taken in a trial of the OX40 agonist ivuxolimab. This receptor was obtained from an adult with an advanced solid tumor such as melanoma, head and neck, liver or kidney cancer. The chain combines TRBV13 with TRBJ2-7; TRBD2 agrees at 13 bases. In DNA form, the CDR3 reads TGTGCCAGCAGCTTAGAGGGACTAGCGGGGAAGGGGCCCTACGAGCAGTACTTC. This codes for CASSLEGLAGKGPYEQYF.